The 22 T cell receptor beta chains below all came from one sample that was sequenced in a study of OX40 agonist ivuxolimab in advanced cancers. Clones were read by immunoSEQ multiplex PCR, and TCRdb kept only the in-frame ones, dropping some. The sample yields 90,000 to 100,000 clones, about 88% seen once. The sequencing here drew on CD4+ or CD8+ T cells sorted from blood, taken in a trial of the OX40 agonist ivuxolimab. The source of these receptors is an adult with an advanced solid tumor such as melanoma, head and neck, liver or kidney cancer.

The rearrangement links TRBV6-4 to TRBJ2-1; D gene unclear. V was shortened by 0 bases and J by 3 bases, with 6 bases between the two germline ends. This CDR3 is 14 amino acids long. CDR1 MRHNA and CDR2 SNTAGT come from the germline V gene. CDR3 nucleotide sequence: TGTGCCAGCAGTGACTCGCCGGACTACAATGAGCAGTTCTTC. Amino acids: CASSDSPDYNEQFF.

This clone was seen just once. This sequence joins TRBV6-6 and TRBJ2-7, with D possibly being TRBD1 or TRBD2 (5 bases each). V lost 6 bases to trimming and J lost 4 bases, with 10 bases between them. This CDR3 has 12 residues. Germline lookup yields CDR1 MNHNY and CDR2 SVGAGI (reference sequence). The CDR3 DNA sequence: TGTGCCAGCAGGCCCGAGGGGTACGAGCAGTACTTC. Translating gives CASRPEGYEQYF.

The J gene is TRBJ1-1, the V gene TRBV11-2; TRBD1 aligns across 7 bases. J lost 7 bases, V lost 1 base, and 3 bases had no gene match. Germline CDR1 reads SGHAT; CDR2 reads FQNNGV. The length of the CDR3 is 13 residues. CDR3 nucleotides: TGTGCCAGCAGCTTAGGACAGGGCCTTGAAGCTTTCTTT. It translates to CASSLGQGLEAFF. Complete variable domain (other parts from reference TRBV11-2 and TRBJ1-1): EAGVAQSPRYKIIEKRQSVAFWCNPISGHATLYWYQQILGQGPKLLIQFQNNGVVDDSQLPKDRFSAERLKGVDSTLKIQPAKLEDSAVYLCASSLGQGLEAFFGQGTRLTVV.

The chain joins TRBV10-2 to TRBJ2-1; D remains unclear. The CDR3 covers 11 residues. Deletions cut 7 bases from V and 6 bases from J, with 7 bases between. Per the germline V gene, CDR1 is WSHSY and CDR2 is SAAADI. CDR3 sequence reads: CASIQGNEQFF. The DNA for the CDR3 is TGCGCCAGCATCCAAGGCAATGAGCAGTTCTTC.

This clone was counted a few times. This sequence joins TRBV2 and TRBJ1-2; D possibly corresponds to TRBD1 (5 bases). The germline CDR1 and CDR2 sequences are SNHLY and FYNNEI. The germline V and J ends were trimmed by 4 bases and 3 bases, with 9 bases remaining between them. The CDR3 contains 13 residues. CDR3 in amino acids: CASSVRGDYGYTF. The CDR3 DNA sequence: TGTGCCAGCAGTGTTCGGGGCGACTATGGCTACACCTTC. The full variable domain, rest sourced from reference TRBV2 and TRBJ1-2, is EPEVTQTPSHQVTQMGQEVILRCVPISNHLYFYWYRQILGQKVEFLVSFYNNEISEKSEIFDDQFSVERPDGSNFTLKIRSTKLEDSAMYFCASSVRGDYGYTFGSGTRLTVV.

The chain carries TRBV28 and TRBJ1-1, with a tentative D call TRBD1 (5 bases). The germline V gene has CDR1 MDHEN and CDR2 SYDVKM. The CDR3 has 12 residues. The V end was cut by 7 bases, the J end by 8 bases, with 14 bases between. The CDR3 nucleotides are TGTGCCAGCACCGGGGTTGAGGGGGAAGCTTTCTTT. Encoded protein: CASTGVEGEAFF.

The chain links TRBV21-1 to TRBJ1-2; TRBD1 is the table's D call, not checked against the DNA. TRBV21-1 is termed a pseudogene. The CDR3 loop spans 15 amino acids. The CDR3 here is CASSKAETGPPSHTF. The DNA of the CDR3 is TGTGCCAGCAGCAAAGCTGAGACAGGCCCCCCTTCCCACACCTTC.

The J gene is TRBJ2-1, the V gene TRBV10-3, with a tentative D call TRBD1 (6 bases). Trimming pared 4 bases from V and 4 bases from J, leaving 14 bases between. CDR3 length: 15 residues. The V gene's germline CDR1 is ENHRY and CDR2 SYGVKD. The CDR3 is CAISGTGQTYNEQFF. CDR3 nucleotides: TGTGCCATCAGTGGAACAGGGCAAACTTACAATGAGCAGTTCTTC.

The rearrangement uses TRBV2 and TRBJ2-3; 7 bases match TRBD2. Trimming took 6 bases from V and 3 from J; bases not matched to a gene: 3. The CDR3 is 13 amino acids. Germline values: CDR1 SNHLY, CDR2 FYNNEI. Written as DNA, the CDR3 is TGTGCCAGCAGGTGGGGGGGGACAGATACGCAGTATTTT. Translated, it gives CASRWGGTDTQYF. The variable domain in full, completed from reference TRBV2 and TRBJ2-3, reads EPEVTQTPSHQVTQMGQEVILRCVPISNHLYFYWYRQILGQKVEFLVSFYNNEISEKSEIFDDQFSVERPDGSNFTLKIRSTKLEDSAMYFCASRWGGTDTQYFGPGTRLTVL.

The chain carries TRBV6-6 and TRBJ2-3; D not certain. V was shortened by 8 bases and J by 2 bases, with 11 bases between the two germline ends. CDR3 length: 13 amino acids. Germline CDR1 MNHNY, CDR2 SVGAGI (reference sequence). The CDR3 loop is CASWASDTDTQYF. The CDR3 DNA reads as TGTGCCAGCTGGGCAAGCGACACAGATACGCAGTATTTT.

The chain combines TRBV2 with TRBJ2-1; possibly TRBD2 for D (6 bases). This CDR3 has 13 residues. V was pared by 3 bases and J by 7 bases, with 10 bases between. The germline V gene has CDR1 SNHLY and CDR2 FYNNEI. In DNA form, the CDR3 reads TGTGCCAGCAGTGAGGGCGGGATAAATGAGCAGTTCTTC. Its protein product is CASSEGGINEQFF.

This clone was observed a single time. This rearrangement joins TRBV7-2 to TRBJ2-2; D gene ambiguous. Trimming cost V 1 base and J 1 base, with 7 bases left between them. CDR3 length: 15 residues. Germline V gene data show CDR1 as SGHTA and CDR2 as FQGNSA. The CDR3 DNA sequence: TGTGCCAGCAGCTTAGTTCCGGGGAACACCGGGGAGCTGTTTTTT. Its translation: CASSLVPGNTGELFF.

V usage is TRBV7-9 and J usage is TRBJ1-1; no clear D. Germline CDR1 is SEHNR and CDR2 is FQNEAQ (reference sequence). This CDR3 has 13 amino acids. Trimming stripped 1 base from V and 1 base from J, with 4 bases between. The CDR3 sequence: CASSLVENTEAFF. The CDR3 nucleotides are TGTGCCAGCAGCTTAGTGGAGAACACTGAAGCTTTCTTT.

This clone was detected only a few times. V and J are TRBV6-1 and TRBJ2-7; the D gene is possibly TRBD2 (5 bases). The CDR3 covers 14 residues. Trimming pared 8 bases from V and 2 bases from J, leaving 16 bases between. The germline V gene has CDR1 MNHNS and CDR2 SASEGT. CDR3 in amino acids: CASAYGVFAYEQYV. The DNA of the CDR3 is TGTGCCAGCGCCTACGGGGTCTTCGCCTACGAGCAGTACGTC.

The rearrangement links TRBV5-8 to TRBJ2-7, with D uncertain. V dropped 1 base and J dropped 5 bases, with 1 base sitting between them. CDR1 is SGHTS, CDR2 YDEGEE, per germline. There are 10 residues in the CDR3. In DNA, the CDR3 is TGTGCCAGCAGCTTGCACGAGCAGTACGTC. This codes for CASSLHEQYV.

This clone was seen once. The CDR3 protein is CASSPSGQGSYEQYF. The CDR3 DNA reads as TGTGCCAGCAGCCCGTCGGGACAGGGTTCCTACGAGCAGTACTTC. V usage is TRBV7-9 and J usage is TRBJ2-7; 9 nucleotides match TRBD1. The J segment lost 1 base and the V segment lost 5 bases, leaving 6 bases of the junction unmatched. The CDR3 contains 15 residues. From germline, CDR1 is SEHNR and CDR2 FQNEAQ (reference sequence).

V usage is TRBV10-3 and J usage is TRBJ1-2, with D perhaps matching TRBD1 (5 bases). This CDR3 comprises 14 residues. CDR1 and CDR2 (germline): ENHRY, SYGVKD. The V end was cut by 4 bases, the J end by 4 bases, with 13 bases between. As DNA, the CDR3 is TGTGCCATCAGTGCGACGGGACTCCCCTATGGCTACACCTTC. Translation: CAISATGLPYGYTF.

CDR3 in DNA: TGTGCCAGCAGCATGGACCCCACCCAGCCCCAGCATTTT. This translates into CASSMDPTQPQHF. This sequence joins TRBV7-2 and TRBJ1-5, with D unclear. The germline V and J ends were trimmed by 5 bases and 7 bases, with 12 bases remaining between them. Germline values: CDR1 SGHTA, CDR2 FQGNSA. The CDR3 length is 13 residues.

This rearrangement joins TRBV7-9 to TRBJ1-1; D is unresolved. This CDR3 is built from 14 residues. Trimming took off 4 bases at V and 2 bases at J, with 11 bases between the two ends. Germline V gene sequence: CDR1 SEHNR, CDR2 FQNEAQ (reference sequence). Written as DNA, the CDR3 is TGTGCCAGCAGCTCACTAGTGGCTAACACTGAAGCTTTCTTT. Translated, it gives CASSSLVANTEAFF.

This clone was detected only once. The J gene is TRBJ2-1, the V gene TRBV5-1; 7 bases are a match to TRBD1. With 5 bases clipped from V and 3 bases from J, the junction kept 2 bases outside the gene matches. The CDR3 contains 13 residues. The germline V gene has CDR1 SGHRS and CDR2 YFSETQ. CDR3: CASRRDSYNEQFF. In DNA form, the CDR3 reads TGCGCCAGCAGAAGGGACAGCTACAATGAGCAGTTCTTC.

The chain has TRBV5-6 and TRBJ1-6; D ambiguous. The CDR3 sequence is 13 residues long. Germline CDR1 and CDR2: SGHDT and YYEEEE. The germline V and J ends were trimmed by 0 bases and 6 bases, with 4 bases remaining between them. The CDR3 bases are TGTGCCAGCAGCTTGGGTTCTAATTCACCCCTCCACTTT. Protein: CASSLGSNSPLHF.

The chain couples TRBV5-1 to TRBJ2-7; D is ambiguous. The CDR3 has 13 amino acids. V was pared by 2 bases and J by 5 bases, with 11 bases between. Germline V gene lookup returns CDR1 SGHRS and CDR2 YFSETQ. The DNA for the CDR3 is TGCGCCAGCAGCTTTTACGGGTCGGACGAGCAGTACTTC. Amino acid sequence: CASSFYGSDEQYF.